This T cell receptor beta chain stems from a study of blood T cell repertoires in COVID-19. Background on the study: T cells, B-cell-depleted T cells, or PBMCs supplied cDNA or gDNA.

The method was immunoSEQ multiplex PCR; TCRdb's version includes in-frame clones alone and lacks a portion of them. The table lists 250,000 to 350,000 clones, 85% of them singletons, with around 4% in the top ten. The germline CDR1 and CDR2 sequences are LNHNV and YYDKDF (reference sequence). This CDR3 has 14 residues. Trimming shortened V by 0 bases and J by 1 base, and 5 bases separated the two germline ends. V usage is TRBV15 and J usage is TRBJ2-3; D is uncertain. The sequence was obtained from a woman aged 45-60 years with active or convalescent COVID-19. Input material: peripheral blood. The CDR3 loop is CATSRDQGTDTQYF. CDR3 sequence (DNA): TGTGCCACCAGCAGAGACCAGGGCACAGATACGCAGTATTTT.